The source of this T cell receptor beta chain is a study of T cell changes during pregnancy in multiple sclerosis. The table came from immunoSEQ multiplex PCR; TCRdb's copy has only in-frame clones and leaves some out. Among 40,000 to 45,000 clones listed, around nine tenths were seen once. The CDR3 is 15 residues long. The germline V gene encodes CDR1 MNHNS and CDR2 SASEGT. V shed 4 bases, J shed 4 bases, and the junction held 4 bases outside the gene matches. Here the sequenced sample was CD8+ T cells from peripheral blood mononuclear cells, taken in the third trimester of pregnancy. This TCR was sampled from a female donor with multiple sclerosis, enrolled in a pregnancy study. The chain recombines TRBV6-1 with TRBJ2-1; 10 bases align to TRBD2. The DNA of the CDR3 is TGTGCCAGCAGTGCCACTAGCGGGGATTACAATGAGCAGTTCTTC. Amino acid sequence: CASSATSGDYNEQFF.